These 14 T cell receptor beta chains were sequenced from one sample in a study of radiotherapy plus CTLA-4 blockade in lung cancer. Only in-frame clones appear in the TCRdb table, and some are missing; sequencing was by immunoSEQ multiplex PCR. Here the sample spans 40,000 or so clones, roughly 85% being singletons. The sequencing here drew on peripheral blood, taken from a patient treated with radiotherapy plus ipilimumab. These receptors came from a human donor with non-small cell lung cancer whose response to radiotherapy plus ipilimumab could not be evaluated.

V and J are TRBV4-1 and TRBJ2-1; TRBD2 is a possible D gene (6 bases). Germline CDR1 MGHRA, CDR2 YSYEKL. V was pared by 4 bases and J by 7 bases, with 23 bases between. The CDR3 has 17 amino acids. The CDR3 region has the DNA TGCGCCAGCAGCCCCGGTCGTGCGACTAGTCGAGAAAATGAGCAGTTCTTC. Protein: CASSPGRATSRENEQFF.

J is TRBJ2-7 and V is TRBV6-6; 7 bases match TRBD2. CDR1 MNHNY and CDR2 SVGAGI come from the germline V gene (reference sequence). V dropped 8 bases and J dropped 0; count of bases not matched to a gene: 10. The CDR3 runs 15 residues. Here the CDR3 DNA reads TGTGCCAGCCGATACTCTAGCGGCAGCTCCTACGAGCAGTACTTC. It codes for CASRYSSGSSYEQYF.

This clone occurred once. This chain links TRBV28 with TRBJ2-7, with D possibly matching TRBD2 (5 bases). Germline assignment: CDR1 MDHEN and CDR2 SYDVKM. V was pared by 3 bases and J by 2 bases, with 14 bases between. CDR3 length: 15 residues. The CDR3 DNA reads as TGTGCCAGCAGTTTTCGGGGAAGGGCCCCCTACGAGCAGTACTTC. Protein: CASSFRGRAPYEQYF. The variable domain in full, with the rest retrieved from reference TRBV28 and TRBJ2-7, is DVKVTQSSRYLVKRTGEKVFLECVQDMDHENMFWYRQDPGLGLRLIYFSYDVKMKEKGDIPEGYSVSREKKERFSLILESASTNQTSMYLCASSFRGRAPYEQYFGPGTRLTVT.

V is TRBV2 and J is TRBJ2-5, with D possibly matching TRBD1 (5 bases). Germline CDR1 reads SNHLY; CDR2 reads FYNNEI. Trimming stripped 6 bases from V and 1 base from J, with 15 bases between. The CDR3 length is 15 residues. The CDR3 loop is CASRAQGLGQETQYF. The CDR3, as DNA: TGTGCCAGCAGAGCTCAGGGTCTAGGCCAAGAGACCCAGTACTTC.

V usage is TRBV29-1 and J usage is TRBJ2-1; a possible D gene is TRBD2 (6 bases). The CDR3 consists of 15 residues. CDR1 is SQVTM, CDR2 ANQGSEA, per germline. V lost 7 bases and J 4 bases, leaving 20 bases between the germline ends. The CDR3 nucleotides are TGCAGCGCTGGACTATTGGGGGAGACGTACAATGAGCAGTTCTTC. This sequence encodes CSAGLLGETYNEQFF.

This clone was recorded once. The genes are TRBV29-1 and TRBJ2-3, with 8 nucleotides matching TRBD2. With 7 bases clipped from V and 0 bases from J, the junction kept 3 bases outside the gene matches. The CDR3 covers 13 residues. CDR1 SQVTM and CDR2 ANQGSEA come from the germline V gene. In DNA form, the CDR3 reads TGCAGCGCCCGACTAGCGAGCACAGATACGCAGTATTTT. It encodes CSARLASTDTQYF.

The chain joins TRBV13 to TRBJ2-5; D is unclear. V was cut by 2 bases and J by 2 bases, with 6 bases left in between. CDR3 length: 13 amino acids. From germline, CDR1 is PRHDT and CDR2 FYEKMQ (reference sequence). As DNA, the CDR3 is TGTGCCAGCAGCTTACCACATCAAGAGACCCAGTACTTC. This encodes CASSLPHQETQYF.

This clone has only a few counts. J is TRBJ1-4 and V is TRBV10-3, with 7 bases lining up with TRBD1. In germline, CDR1 is ENHRY, CDR2 SYGVKD. The V gene end was trimmed by 3 bases and the J gene end by 2 bases; junction bases not matched to a gene: 6. The CDR3 extends over 16 amino acids. The CDR3, as DNA: TGTGCCATCAGTGAATCAGGGGGGTTTACTAATGAAAAACTGTTTTTT. It codes for CAISESGGFTNEKLFF.

This chain joins TRBV10-2 and TRBJ2-2; TRBD2 is a possible D gene (7 bases). V lost 6 bases and J 10 bases, leaving 18 bases between the germline ends. In germline, CDR1 is WSHSY, CDR2 SAAADI. CDR3 size: 14 residues. CDR3 DNA: TGCGCCAGCAGCCTATGGGGGGGCGTTAAGGAGCTGTTTTTT. Protein sequence: CASSLWGGVKELFF.

This chain joins TRBV19 and TRBJ2-1; D ambiguous. Trimming left V 8 bases short and J 0 bases short, with 8 bases between. The CDR3 sequence is 13 residues long. Germline assignment: CDR1 LNHDA and CDR2 SQIVND (reference sequence). CDR3 loop: CASGYSSYNEQFF. The CDR3 region has the DNA TGTGCCAGTGGTTACAGCTCCTACAATGAGCAGTTCTTC.

The gene calls are TRBV6-6 and TRBJ1-2; TRBD1 agrees at 7 bases. This CDR3 has 13 residues. V shed 7 bases and J 6 bases; nucleotides not matched to a gene: 8. Germline-derived CDR1 and CDR2 are MNHNY and SVGAGI (reference sequence). CDR3 bases: TGTGCCAGCAACAGGGGATTTGGCGATGGCTACACCTTC. Amino acid sequence: CASNRGFGDGYTF.

This clone was counted only a few times. The gene calls are TRBV25-1 and TRBJ1-2; 10 nucleotides align to TRBD1. V dropped 6 bases and J dropped 6; count of bases not matched to a gene: 13. Germline V lookup: CDR1 MGHDK, CDR2 SYGVNS. The CDR3 is made up of 16 amino acids. The CDR3 sequence: CASRPSSGQGGHGYTF. The CDR3 DNA sequence: TGTGCCAGCAGACCCTCCTCCGGACAGGGGGGACATGGCTACACCTTC.

The chain carries TRBV28 and TRBJ2-3; 7 bases agree with TRBD2. Trimming took 0 bases from V and 2 from J; bases not matched to a gene: 5. CDR1 MDHEN and CDR2 SYDVKM come from the germline V gene. This CDR3 has 16 amino acids. The CDR3 loop reads CASSLWTGGHTDTQYF. As DNA, the CDR3 is TGTGCCAGCAGTTTATGGACGGGAGGCCACACAGATACGCAGTATTTT.

The chain has TRBV21-1 and TRBJ2-1; the table's D gene call, TRBD2, was not cross checked with the DNA. TRBV21-1 is described as a pseudogene. This CDR3 contains 13 residues. CDR3 amino acids: CARASVIYNEQFF. In nucleotides, the CDR3 is TGTGCCAGGGCTAGCGTGATCTACAATGAGCAGTTCTTC.